Each of the 26 T cell receptor beta chains below was sequenced from the same sample in a study of control samples from healthy donors and cancer patients. The repertoire was sequenced with immunoSEQ multiplex PCR; TCRdb's copy has only in-frame clones and lacks some. This repertoire shows 50,000 or so clones, 93% found once; its top ten account for 20% to 25%. Sequenced: PBMCs. Receptor source: a woman aged 45-65 years with head and neck cancer.

The chain uses TRBV30 and TRBJ1-2; 7 bases align to TRBD1. Germline V gives CDR1 GTSNPN, CDR2 SVGIG (reference sequence). The CDR3 runs 15 residues. With V trimmed by 5 bases and J by 0 bases, 9 bases remained unmatched. The CDR3 sequence: CAWQQGTAPNYGYTF. In nucleotides, the CDR3 is TGTGCCTGGCAGCAGGGGACAGCGCCTAACTATGGCTACACCTTC.

The CDR3 spells CASSPLTEAFF. CDR3 coding DNA: TGTGCCAGCAGTCCACTCACTGAAGCTTTCTTT. This chain links TRBV7-2 with TRBJ1-1; unclear D gene. Germline assignment: CDR1 SGHTA and CDR2 FQGNSA. The length of the CDR3 is 11 residues. Deletions cut 6 bases from V and 4 bases from J, with 6 bases between.

The chain is built from TRBV18 and TRBJ2-7; D gene uncertain. Germline V gives CDR1 KGHSH, CDR2 LQKENI. This CDR3 is 13 amino acids long. Trimming removed 0 bases from V and 3 bases from J, with 6 bases in between. CDR3 region: CASSPPGIYEQYF. The CDR3 DNA is TGTGCCAGCTCACCACCAGGGATCTACGAGCAGTACTTC.

CDR3 protein: CASSLAPGGAFF. The CDR3 DNA is TGTGCCAGCAGTTTAGCGCCGGGGGGAGCTTTCTTT. The rearrangement links TRBV12-3 or TRBV12-4 to TRBJ1-1, with D possibly being TRBD1 (5 bases). V was cut by 0 bases and J by 10 bases, with 9 bases left in between. CDR3 length: 12 amino acids.

The rearrangement uses TRBV3-1 (or the pseudogene TRBV3-2) and TRBJ1-1; possible D gene TRBD1, 5 bases. The CDR3 contains 16 residues. Germline CDR1 reads LGHDT; CDR2 reads YNNKEL (reference sequence). The V end lost 3 bases, the J end lost 4 bases, and 18 bases lay between the germline ends. CDR3 DNA: TGTGCCAGCAGCCACTTTCCCGGGGCGCCGACCACTGAAGCTTTCTTT. Amino acids: CASSHFPGAPTTEAFF.

This chain joins TRBV3-1 (or the pseudogene TRBV3-2) and TRBJ2-1; D unresolved. This CDR3 has 15 residues. The V gene's germline CDR1 is LGHDT and CDR2 YNNKEL (reference sequence). The V end lost 6 bases, the J end lost 0 bases, and 12 bases lay between the germline ends. The CDR3 region is CASSFTRSSYNEQFF. In DNA form, the CDR3 reads TGTGCCAGCAGTTTTACCCGGAGCTCCTACAATGAGCAGTTCTTC.

This rearrangement joins TRBV6-2 or TRBV6-3 to TRBJ2-5, with TRBD2 matching 9 bases. The trim removed 0 bases at V and 3 bases at J, leaving 11 bases unmatched. Per the germline V gene, CDR1 is MNHEY and CDR2 is SVGEGT. This CDR3 is 18 amino acids long. DNA of the CDR3: TGTGCCAGCAGTTACTCCTCCTGGGGCGGGAGGGCTAAAGAGACCCAGTACTTC. Translation: CASSYSSWGGRAKETQYF.

The V gene is TRBV2, the J gene TRBJ1-2; D not certain. V dropped 0 bases and J dropped 8 bases, with 16 bases sitting between them. In germline, CDR1 is SNHLY, CDR2 FYNNEI. The length of the CDR3 is 15 residues. The CDR3 is CASSEARWAGRGYTF. The CDR3 nucleotides read TGTGCCAGCAGTGAAGCGAGGTGGGCAGGTCGGGGCTACACCTTC. Looking up the rest from reference TRBV2 and TRBJ1-2 gives the full variable domain: EPEVTQTPSHQVTQMGQEVILRCVPISNHLYFYWYRQILGQKVEFLVSFYNNEISEKSEIFDDQFSVERPDGSNFTLKIRSTKLEDSAMYFCASSEARWAGRGYTFGSGTRLTVV.

J is TRBJ2-7 and V is TRBV3-1 (or the pseudogene TRBV3-2); 7 bases align to TRBD1. Germline-derived CDR1 and CDR2 are LGHDT and YNNKEL (reference sequence). The length of the CDR3 is 16 residues. V lost 1 base and J lost 0; bases outside the gene matches: 6. The CDR3, as DNA: TGTGCCAGCAGCCAAGTACAGGGGATGTCCTCCTACGAGCAGTACTTC. The encoded protein is CASSQVQGMSSYEQYF.

The chain joins TRBV27 to TRBJ1-2; the match to TRBD1 covers 7 bases. The CDR3 consists of 14 residues. Unmatched junction bases numbered 3, after V lost 1 base and J lost 4 bases. Germline lookup yields CDR1 MNHEY and CDR2 SMNVEV (reference sequence). Written as DNA, the CDR3 is TGTGCCAGCAGTTTATACTCAGGGGGCTATGGCTACACCTTC. Translated, it gives CASSLYSGGYGYTF.

This chain links TRBV6-4 with TRBJ2-5, with TRBD2 matching over 7 bases. CDR1 MRHNA and CDR2 SNTAGT come from the germline V gene. The CDR3 has 14 residues. The ends lost 2 bases at V and 5 bases at J; junction bases unmatched: 5. In DNA form, the CDR3 reads TGTGCCAGCAGTGACATTTGGGAGGGCGAGACCCAGTACTTC. This sequence encodes CASSDIWEGETQYF.

The gene calls are TRBV5-1 and TRBJ2-7; 11 nucleotides line up with TRBD1. CDR3 length equals 14 residues. V dropped 5 bases and J dropped 2; count of bases not matched to a gene: 3. Germline V gene lookup returns CDR1 SGHRS and CDR2 YFSETQ. CDR3 sequence (DNA): TGCGCCAGCAGTGGGACAGGGGGAGCCTACGAGCAGTACTTC. Protein sequence: CASSGTGGAYEQYF.

This clone was seen a single time. V and J are TRBV7-2 and TRBJ2-7; 9 nucleotides agree with TRBD1. The CDR3 has 17 residues. V lost 2 bases and J lost 2; bases outside the gene matches: 10. Germline V gives CDR1 SGHTA, CDR2 FQGNSA. CDR3 loop: CASSLSPGQGRPYEQYF. The DNA of the CDR3 is TGTGCCAGCAGCTTAAGCCCCGGACAGGGGAGGCCCTACGAGCAGTACTTC.

The CDR3 region is CASSPTANTEAFF. Written as DNA, the CDR3 is TGTGCCAGCAGTCCGACAGCGAACACTGAAGCTTTCTTT. This sequence joins TRBV12-3 or TRBV12-4 and TRBJ1-1; maybe TRBD1 (5 bases). V lost 5 bases and J 1 base, leaving 8 bases between the germline ends. CDR3 length equals 13 residues.

V and J are TRBV15 and TRBJ2-7; TRBD1 aligns across 10 bases. J was trimmed by 5 bases and V by 3 bases; bases with no gene match: 7. Per germline, CDR1 LNHNV and CDR2 YYDKDF (reference sequence). CDR3 length equals 15 residues. CDR3: CATSSFRDRGHEQYF. DNA for the CDR3: TGTGCCACCAGCAGTTTCCGGGACAGGGGTCACGAGCAGTACTTC. The full variable domain, in which reference TRBV15 and TRBJ2-7 provide the parts outside the CDR3, is DAMVIQNPRYQVTQFGKPVTLSCSQTLNHNVMYWYQQKSSQAPKLLFHYYDKDFNNEADTPDNFQSRRPNTSFCFLDIRSPGLGDTAMYLCATSSFRDRGHEQYFGPGTRLTVT.

This chain joins TRBV28 and TRBJ1-2, with 7 bases aligning to TRBD1. CDR1 and CDR2 from the germline V gene are MDHEN and SYDVKM. V trimming: 4 bases; J trimming: 3 bases; junction bases outside the gene matches: 2. The CDR3 covers 13 residues. The CDR3 reads CASSSGGDYGYTF. CDR3 bases: TGTGCCAGCAGTTCAGGGGGGGACTATGGCTACACCTTC.

V usage is TRBV7-2 and J usage is TRBJ2-1; D is ambiguous. CDR1 and CDR2 from the germline V gene are SGHTA and FQGNSA. V gave up 5 bases and J gave up 8 bases, with 13 bases separating them. The length of the CDR3 is 13 residues. CDR3 DNA: TGTGCCAGCAGCCTCCTTTTGCGCCATGAGCAGTTCTTC. Translation: CASSLLLRHEQFF.

V is TRBV18 and J is TRBJ2-5, with D maybe TRBD2 (5 bases). Germline V gene data show CDR1 as KGHSH and CDR2 as LQKENI. The germline V and J ends were trimmed by 0 bases and 4 bases, with 9 bases remaining between them. This CDR3 region has 14 residues. The CDR3 spells CASSPPGEGETQYF. Here the CDR3 DNA reads TGTGCCAGCTCACCACCGGGAGAGGGAGAGACCCAGTACTTC.

This chain uses TRBV18 with TRBJ1-4; no clear D. Trimming shortened V by 2 bases and J by 2 bases, and 15 bases separated the two germline ends. The CDR3 extends over 17 amino acids. Germline loops: CDR1 KGHSH, CDR2 LQKENI. Here the CDR3 reads CASSPGQATATNEKLFF. The DNA for the CDR3 is TGTGCCAGCTCACCAGGCCAGGCGACTGCGACTAATGAAAAACTGTTTTTT.

This rearrangement joins TRBV6-6 to TRBJ2-1; D may be TRBD2 (5 bases). V lost 2 bases and J lost 5, with 10 bases in between. CDR3 size: 14 residues. Per the germline V gene, CDR1 is MNHNY and CDR2 is SVGAGI (reference sequence). In DNA form, the CDR3 reads TGTGCCAGCAGTTACCCTGGGGAGAACAATGAGCAGTTCTTC. Translating it yields CASSYPGENNEQFF.

The J gene is TRBJ1-3, the V gene TRBV30; D not certain. Germline loops: CDR1 GTSNPN, CDR2 SVGIG (reference sequence). This CDR3 has 14 residues. V lost 0 bases and J 1 base, leaving 7 bases between the germline ends. The CDR3 reads CAWSVGFSGNTIYF. Written as DNA, the CDR3 is TGTGCCTGGAGTGTAGGCTTTTCTGGAAACACCATATATTTT.

The V gene is TRBV4-1, the J gene TRBJ1-1; D unresolved. This CDR3 region has 15 residues. V gave up 0 bases and J gave up 3 bases, with 11 bases separating them. The V gene's germline CDR1 is MGHRA and CDR2 YSYEKL. The CDR3 sequence: CASSQDQGRDTEAFF. DNA of the CDR3: TGCGCCAGCAGCCAAGATCAAGGCCGGGACACTGAAGCTTTCTTT.

This clone was detected once. The chain is built from TRBV4-1 and TRBJ2-5; D might be TRBD2 (6 bases). Germline V gene lookup returns CDR1 MGHRA and CDR2 YSYEKL. This CDR3 has 16 residues. V was pared by 0 bases and J by 5 bases, with 16 bases between. CDR3 in amino acids: CASSQEWRGATETQYF. The CDR3 nucleotides are TGCGCCAGCAGCCAAGAATGGCGGGGCGCAACGGAGACCCAGTACTTC.

Here the CDR3 DNA reads TGTGCCAGCAGCGCGACACTCAGCTCCTACGAGCAGTACTTC. This encodes CASSATLSSYEQYF. V and J are TRBV5-4 and TRBJ2-7; D is uncertain. V was clipped by 4 bases and J by 0 bases, with 11 bases between them. This CDR3 is 14 amino acids long. Germline V gene lookup returns CDR1 SGHNT and CDR2 YYREEE (reference sequence).

This clone was observed a handful of times. The J gene is TRBJ1-2, the V gene TRBV19, with TRBD1 matching over 8 bases. The germline gives CDR1 LNHDA, CDR2 SQIVND (reference sequence). The CDR3 extends over 16 amino acids. V shed 4 bases, J shed 4 bases, and the junction held 11 bases outside the gene matches. CDR3 sequence (DNA): TGTGCCAGTAGTACCCCGGGGAGAGGACAGGGCTATGGCTACACCTTC. Amino acids: CASSTPGRGQGYGYTF.

This clone was seen only once. An end of the junction does not agree with germline; a read error may underlie this. Other DNA variants within this sample encode the same CDR3. The chain employs TRBV6-6 and TRBJ1-1; D gene ambiguous. The germline gives CDR1 MNHNY, CDR2 SVGAGI (reference sequence). The CDR3 has 15 amino acids. The CDR3 spells CASSSPTLGNTEAFF. CDR3 bases: TGTGCCAGCAGTTCCCCGACCCTGGGGAACACCGAAGCTTTCTTT.